The following is a TCR beta chain sequence with its context. The antigen is not known. Per germline, CDR1 SGHAT and CDR2 FQNNGV. The CDR3 is 13 residues long. The V end was cut by 5 bases, the J end by 2 bases, with 10 bases between. Primers: 60 Vbeta forward and 13 Jbeta reverse. Only in-frame clones appear in the TCRdb table, and some are missing; sequencing was by immunoSEQ multiplex PCR. The sample lists about 140,000 clones; about 79% were seen once. Healthy bone marrow donors made up the donor group. This entry belongs to a study of cytomegalovirus exposure and HLA in healthy donors. Across the whole study: Membership in the Caucasian-associated ancestry cluster was found for 65% to 85% of a few hundred genotyped donors. Whole-study results and caveats: Confirmation in vitro established that three CMV-associated chains were specific for CMV antigens.

Sequencing was done on a sample of PBMCs. This receptor was obtained from a male donor in good health and CMV-seronegative. The chain has TRBV11-2 and TRBJ2-7; D not certain. The CDR3 region is CASSPVRAYEQYF. In DNA, the CDR3 is TGTGCCAGCAGCCCTGTGCGCGCCTACGAGCAGTACTTC.